The present entry profiles one T cell receptor (beta chain) with its context. Germline is not matched at one junction end, which may reflect a read error. The sample comes from a study of blood T cell repertoires in COVID-19. Sequencing was performed with immunoSEQ multiplex PCR; in TCRdb, only in-frame clones are kept and a portion is missing. The table shows approximately 150,000 clones, with roughly 90% occurring only once. The CDR3 covers 16 residues. CDR1 is SGHTA and CDR2 is FQGNSA in the germline V gene. The clonotype comes from a woman aged 70-85 years with acute or convalescent COVID-19. Sequencing input: peripheral blood. The chain uses TRBV7-2 and TRBJ1-4; TRBD1 might be the D (6 bases). CDR3 sequence: CASRLQSGTTNEKLFF. CDR3 bases: TGTGCCAGCAGACTTCAATCCGGGACAACAAATGAAAAACTGTTTTTT.